Following are 21 T cell receptor beta chains from one sample sequenced in a study of beta chain features in type 1 diabetes. Study outcomes and limitations: TCRB CDR3s from Type 1 diabetes patients were moderately but significantly shorter in all four CD4+ subsets.

Reverse transcription of all isolated RNA meant that expressed TCRB transcripts were sequenced. Clones were sequenced by immunoSEQ multiplex PCR, and TCRdb holds only the in-frame ones, with some missing. The table has 150,000 to 200,000 clones, 7% to 9.5% seen once. Their cognate antigens are unknown. Specimen: central memory CD4+ T cells from blood. The receptors shown here come from a woman in her twenties or thirties with type 1 diabetes.

This clone has just a few counts. This sequence joins TRBV28 and TRBJ2-5; TRBD2 aligns across 9 bases. This CDR3 has 14 amino acids. The trim removed 8 bases at V and 1 base at J, leaving 5 bases unmatched. The V gene's germline CDR1 is MDHEN and CDR2 SYDVKM. CDR3 coding DNA: TGTGCCAGCGGCCTAGCGGGGATCCAAGAGACCCAGTACTTC. It specifies CASGLAGIQETQYF.

This chain connects TRBV6-5 to TRBJ2-5, with 10 bases that match TRBD1. The CDR3 totals 13 residues. J gave up 5 bases and V 7 bases, and 4 bases lay outside the gene matches. CDR1 and CDR2 (germline): MNHEY, SVGAGI. CDR3 coding DNA: TGTGCCAGCACCGAGACAGGGGGCGAGACCCAGTACTTC. Translating it yields CASTETGGETQYF.

This rearrangement joins TRBV6-5 to TRBJ1-1; possible D gene TRBD1, 6 bases. This CDR3 has 14 amino acids. Per the germline V gene, CDR1 is MNHEY and CDR2 is SVGAGI. Trimming cost V 6 bases and J 10 bases, with 21 bases left between them. The CDR3 DNA is TGTGCCAGCAGCCCTGGACAGCATGGGATTGGAGCTTTCTTT. Its protein product is CASSPGQHGIGAFF.

This chain joins TRBV28 and TRBJ1-2; 10 bases match TRBD1. Germline V gene lookup returns CDR1 MDHEN and CDR2 SYDVKM. V shed 1 base, J shed 3 bases, and the junction held 5 bases outside the gene matches. This CDR3 comprises 16 residues. CDR3 nucleotide sequence: TGTGCCAGCAGTTTATCCGGGACAGGGGTTGACTATGGCTACACCTTC. It yields the protein CASSLSGTGVDYGYTF.

V usage is TRBV30 and J usage is TRBJ1-1, with a weak D call TRBD1 (5 bases). The CDR3 length is 12 residues. Germline V gene data show CDR1 as GTSNPN and CDR2 as SVGIG (reference sequence). Trimming stripped 5 bases from V and 9 bases from J, with 16 bases between. The CDR3 sequence: CAWGRPDSKAFF. CDR3 DNA sequence: TGTGCCTGGGGGAGGCCTGACAGTAAAGCTTTCTTT. The variable domain in full, completed from reference TRBV30 and TRBJ1-1, reads SQTIHQWPATLVQPVGSPLSLECTVEGTSNPNLYWYRQAAGRGLQLLFYSVGIGQISSEVPQNLSASRPQDRQFILSSKKLLLSDSGFYLCAWGRPDSKAFFGQGTRLTVV.

In its sample, this clone was seen a few times. The chain employs TRBV7-9 and TRBJ1-1, with TRBD1 identical over 7 bases. Trimming cost V 2 bases and J 1 base; bases outside gene matches: 4. Per the germline V gene, CDR1 is SEHNR and CDR2 is FQNEAQ (reference sequence). The CDR3 spans 15 residues. Here the CDR3 DNA reads TGTGCCAGCAGCTTACCAAGACAGGGGAACACTGAAGCTTTCTTT. Residues: CASSLPRQGNTEAFF.

This clone was found a few times. V gene TRBV4-1 combines with J gene TRBJ1-1, with D possibly being TRBD1 (6 bases). Germline V gives CDR1 MGHRA, CDR2 YSYEKL. The V and J ends lost 4 bases and 1 base respectively, with 13 bases between them. CDR3 length equals 15 residues. As DNA, the CDR3 is TGCGCCAGCAGCCTGGCTAGGACAGCGAACACTGAAGCTTTCTTT. Translated, it gives CASSLARTANTEAFF.

This clone was counted only a few times. This chain joins TRBV28 and TRBJ2-1; TRBD2 agrees at 13 bases. The CDR3 has 17 amino acids. CDR1 is MDHEN and CDR2 is SYDVKM in the germline V gene. Trimming removed 8 bases from V and 0 bases from J; junction bases left unmatched: 7. CDR3 coding DNA: TGTGCCAGCGGACTAGCGGGAGTCATGAGCTCCTACAATGAGCAGTTCTTC. Amino acid sequence: CASGLAGVMSSYNEQFF.

This chain joins TRBV29-1 and TRBJ2-3; 9 bases agree with TRBD2. Germline loops: CDR1 SQVTM, CDR2 ANQGSEA. Trimming took 1 base from V and 1 from J; bases not matched to a gene: 3. The CDR3 is made up of 15 amino acids. In DNA form, the CDR3 reads TGCAGCGTTGAAGGGGGCGGGAGGGGCACAGATACGCAGTATTTT. It specifies CSVEGGGRGTDTQYF.

The chain combines TRBV5-1 with TRBJ2-5; D uncertain. The CDR3 contains 14 residues. Germline assignment: CDR1 SGHRS and CDR2 YFSETQ. The germline V and J ends were trimmed by 5 bases and 1 base, with 12 bases remaining between them. DNA for the CDR3: TGCGCCAGCAGTATCCAGCGAGGCCAAGAGACCCAGTACTTC. Translating it yields CASSIQRGQETQYF. Full variable domain (outside the CDR3, taken from reference TRBV5-1 and TRBJ2-5): KAGVTQTPRYLIKTRGQQVTLSCSPISGHRSVSWYQQTPGQGLQFLFEYFSETQRNKGNFPGRFSGRQFSNSRSEMNVSTLELGDSALYLCASSIQRGQETQYFGPGTRLLVL.

The V gene is TRBV7-3, the J gene TRBJ1-1; the match to TRBD1 covers 7 bases. The CDR3 contains 15 residues. Germline CDR1 and CDR2: SGHTA and FQGTGA. Trimming at V came to 1 base and at J to 1 base, leaving 3 bases not matched to a gene. The DNA of the CDR3 is TGTGCCAGCAGCTTAATCGGGACAGCGAACACTGAAGCTTTCTTT. Translating it yields CASSLIGTANTEAFF.

This clone was detected a few times. V is TRBV29-1 and J is TRBJ2-5, with 8 bases fitting TRBD2. Germline lookup yields CDR1 SQVTM and CDR2 ANQGSEA. The junction had 1 base not matched to a gene; V was cut back by 6 bases and J by 1 base. CDR3 length: 12 amino acids. The CDR3 loop is CSVTSGQETQYF. The CDR3, as DNA: TGCAGCGTCACTAGCGGCCAAGAGACCCAGTACTTC.

CDR3 nucleotides: TGTGCCAGCAGCAAGAGACAGACATCAGGGATGTGGCCCCAGCATTTT. Amino acids: CASSKRQTSGMWPQHF. The V call is TRBV7-8, the J call TRBJ1-5, with a weak D call TRBD1 (5 bases). CDR1 and CDR2 (germline): SGHVS, FQNEAQ. The ends were cut back, 5 bases at V and 9 bases at J, with 23 bases in the middle. CDR3 length: 16 amino acids.

In this sample, this clone turned up many times. The chain combines TRBV7-2 with TRBJ1-2, with D possibly TRBD1 on 6 matching bases. V lost 4 bases and J lost 6, with 18 bases in between. The germline gives CDR1 SGHTA, CDR2 FQGNSA. The CDR3 is 15 amino acids. This CDR3 is CASSWTELGKDGYTF. CDR3 coding DNA: TGTGCCAGCAGCTGGACAGAGTTGGGGAAGGATGGCTACACCTTC.

This clone was seen a handful of times. V and J are TRBV30 and TRBJ1-5; maybe TRBD1 (6 bases). The ends were cut back, 0 bases at V and 4 bases at J, with 10 bases in the middle. Germline CDR1 GTSNPN, CDR2 SVGIG (reference sequence). The CDR3 consists of 14 residues. The CDR3 region has the DNA TGTGCCTGGAGTGTACAGACAGGAAATCAGCCCCAGCATTTT. Its protein product is CAWSVQTGNQPQHF.

V usage is TRBV9 and J usage is TRBJ2-7; 10 bases fit TRBD2. The CDR3 has 14 amino acids. Germline V gene sequence: CDR1 SGDLS, CDR2 YYNGEE. The V and J ends lost 2 bases and 7 bases, in that order; junction bases with no gene match: 6. This CDR3 is CASSVASGSSEQYF. CDR3 sequence (DNA): TGTGCCAGCAGCGTGGCTAGCGGGAGTAGTGAGCAGTACTTC.

This clone was observed a handful of times. The chain uses TRBV5-1 and TRBJ1-1; D perhaps matches TRBD1 (6 bases). Germline values: CDR1 SGHRS, CDR2 YFSETQ. V was clipped by 3 bases and J by 2 bases, with 11 bases between them. CDR3 length: 14 amino acids. DNA of the CDR3: TGCGCCAGCAGCTCCAGGACAGCTAACACTGAAGCTTTCTTT. It is translated as CASSSRTANTEAFF.

This clone was picked up a small number of times. V and J are TRBV10-3 and TRBJ2-4; 8 bases align to TRBD1. CDR1 and CDR2 (germline): ENHRY, SYGVKD. The CDR3 extends over 14 amino acids. Trimming at V came to 2 bases and at J to 10 bases, leaving 7 bases not matched to a gene. CDR3 nucleotide sequence: TGTGCCATCAGTGAGGACGGACAGGGTTTAATTCAGTACTTC. It encodes CAISEDGQGLIQYF.

This clone was counted only a few times. The chain is built from TRBV30 and TRBJ2-3; D ambiguous. Germline V lookup: CDR1 GTSNPN, CDR2 SVGIG (reference sequence). CDR3 size: 11 residues. V dropped 1 base and J dropped 9 bases, with 8 bases sitting between them. The CDR3 sequence: CAWSAPRTQYF. The CDR3 nucleotides read TGTGCCTGGAGTGCCCCCCGGACGCAGTATTTT.

This sequence joins TRBV2 and TRBJ1-2, with TRBD1 as a possible D gene (6 bases). Trimming removed 6 bases at V and 0 bases at J, with 11 bases between. This CDR3 comprises 14 residues. Per the germline V gene, CDR1 is SNHLY and CDR2 is FYNNEI. This chain's CDR3 is CASRRTESNYGYTF. The CDR3 DNA is TGTGCCAGCAGGAGGACAGAATCTAACTATGGCTACACCTTC.

This chain links TRBV9 with TRBJ2-7, with TRBD1 as a possible D gene (6 bases). Germline V gene sequence: CDR1 SGDLS, CDR2 YYNGEE. CDR3 length equals 13 residues. V was clipped by 2 bases and J by 6 bases, with 12 bases between them. The CDR3 DNA reads TGTGCCAGCAGCGTTACAGGGAATAGCGAGCAGTACTTC. It codes for CASSVTGNSEQYF.